The 24 T cell receptor beta chains below were found in one sample sequenced in a study of T cells in Graves' hyperthyroidism and ophthalmopathy. Amplification of TCR beta CDR3 regions used RNA as the template. HTBI primers were the set used in a first-round RT-PCR of the TCR CDR3. From the multiplex PCR reads, TCRdb called clonotypes with MiXCR, one entry per CDR3 protein. The sample lists 550,000 to 600,000 distinct CDR3 sequences; under 60% were seen once. The sample taken for sequencing was peripheral blood or thyroid tissue (not recorded which). The receptors come from an adult woman with Graves' disease, either hyperthyroidism or ophthalmopathy (not recorded which).

There are a few counts of this clonotype. The gene calls are TRBV7-2 and TRBJ2-6, with TRBD2 matching 12 bases. The CDR3 sequence is 17 residues long. Looked up from germline, CDR1 is SGHTA and CDR2 is FQGNSA. Trimming removed 4 bases from V and 2 bases from J; junction bases left unmatched: 3. Written as DNA, the CDR3 is TGTGCCAGCAGCTGGACTAGCGGGGCCCCTGGGGCCAACGTCCTGACTTTC. This gives the protein CASSWTSGAPGANVLTF.

This clonotype has only a few counts. V and J are TRBV7-2 and TRBJ2-7, with a possible D match to TRBD1 (5 bases). This CDR3 is 13 amino acids long. Trimming removed 3 bases from V and 3 bases from J, with 9 bases in between. Germline-derived CDR1 and CDR2 are SGHTA and FQGNSA. CDR3 loop: CASSFNQGYEQYF. CDR3 coding DNA: TGTGCCAGCAGCTTCAACCAGGGCTACGAGCAGTACTTC. Using reference TRBV7-2 and TRBJ2-7 for the parts outside the CDR3, the full variable domain is GAGVSQSPSNKVTEKGKDVELRCDPISGHTALYWYRQSLGQGLEFLIYFQGNSAPDKSGLPSDRFSAERTGGSVSTLTIQRTQQEDSAVYLCASSFNQGYEQYFGPGTRLTVT.

V gene TRBV11-1 combines with J gene TRBJ2-2; TRBD2 aligns across 8 bases. The CDR3 spans 16 residues. With V trimmed by 3 bases and J by 6 bases, 9 bases remained unmatched. Germline V gives CDR1 SGHAT, CDR2 FQDESV (reference sequence). Here the CDR3 reads CASSFRLREVAGELFF. For the CDR3, the DNA is TGTGCCAGCAGCTTTCGATTGCGGGAGGTGGCCGGGGAGCTGTTTTTT. Looking up the rest from reference TRBV11-1 and TRBJ2-2 gives the full variable domain: EAEVAQSPRYKITEKSQAVAFWCDPISGHATLYWYRQILGQGPELLVQFQDESVVDDSQLPKDRFSAERLKGVDSTLKIQPAELGDSAMYLCASSFRLREVAGELFFGEGSRLTVL.

This clonotype was counted many times. CDR3: CASSLRHQETQYF. Here the CDR3 DNA reads TGTGCCAGCAGTTTACGGCATCAAGAGACCCAGTACTTC. The V gene is TRBV12-3 or TRBV12-4, the J gene TRBJ2-5; no clear D gene. The CDR3 extends over 13 amino acids. The V end was cut by 2 bases, the J end by 2 bases, with 6 bases between.

The chain links TRBV15 to TRBJ1-1; D is uncertain. Trimming pared 10 bases from V and 5 bases from J, leaving 14 bases between. The CDR3 loop spans 12 amino acids. Germline V gene sequence: CDR1 LNHNV, CDR2 YYDKDF (reference sequence). The CDR3 coding sequence is TGTGCCATTCGGGAGGTGGGAACTGAAGCTTTCTTT. It yields the protein CAIREVGTEAFF. Full variable domain (remainder filled in from reference TRBV15 and TRBJ1-1): DAMVIQNPRYQVTQFGKPVTLSCSQTLNHNVMYWYQQKSSQAPKLLFHYYDKDFNNEADTPDNFQSRRPNTSFCFLDIRSPGLGDTAMYLCAIREVGTEAFFGQGTRLTVV.

This clonotype appeared many times. The chain combines TRBV13 with TRBJ2-5, with a possible D match to TRBD2 (5 bases). Germline-derived CDR1 and CDR2 are PRHDT and FYEKMQ (reference sequence). The CDR3 extends over 15 amino acids. Trimming stripped 7 bases from V and 4 bases from J, with 19 bases between. DNA of the CDR3: TGTGCCAGCACCGCCACTCGTCTCGAGGGAGAGACCCAGTACTTC. Amino acids: CASTATRLEGETQYF.

This clonotype occurred a few times. A read error may account for a junction end that differs from germline. This chain uses TRBV7-9 with TRBJ2-7; D is unclear. The CDR3 consists of 13 residues. Germline V gene data show CDR1 as SEHNR and CDR2 as FQNEAQ (reference sequence). CDR3: CASSRVSTYKQYF. The CDR3 DNA follows: TGTGCCAGCAGTAGGGTAAGCACCTACAAGCAGTACTTC.

The genes are TRBV29-1 and TRBJ1-2; TRBD1 matches at 9 bases. This CDR3 has 11 residues. Germline CDR1 and CDR2: SQVTM and ANQGSEA. For the CDR3, the DNA is TGCAGTGTCCGGGACAGGGACCGCTACACCTTC. Its translation: CSVRDRDRYTF.

This clonotype appeared many times. The CDR3 here is CASSQWDRGNTEAFF. For the CDR3, the DNA is TGTGCCAGCAGCCAATGGGACAGGGGGAACACTGAAGCTTTCTTT. This chain connects TRBV3-1 to TRBJ1-1; 10 bases line up with TRBD1. J was trimmed by 1 base and V by 2 bases; bases with no gene match: 1. The CDR3 extends over 15 amino acids. CDR1 and CDR2 (germline): LGHDT, YNNKEL (reference sequence).

V gene TRBV9 combines with J gene TRBJ1-6, with D tentatively TRBD1 (6 bases). Trimming took 4 bases from V and 7 from J, leaving 18 bases between them. Germline V gives CDR1 SGDLS, CDR2 YYNGEE. The CDR3 consists of 16 residues. CDR3 nucleotides: TGTGCCAGCAGCCCTTGGGGGGCGCTGGGGAATTCACCCCTCCACTTT. Translating it yields CASSPWGALGNSPLHF.

On this clonotype itself: Germline is not matched at one junction end, which may reflect a read error. The J gene is TRBJ2-5, the V gene TRBV24-1, with D unclear. This CDR3 has 14 amino acids. Germline-derived CDR1 and CDR2 are KGHDR and SFDVKD. The CDR3 region is CATSDGVPKEIQYF. The DNA of the CDR3 is TGTGCCACTAGTGATGGCGTACCAAAAGAGATCCAGTACTTC.

This clonotype was seen repeatedly, ten times or more. This rearrangement joins TRBV9 to TRBJ1-5, with TRBD1 matching over 8 bases. Per the germline V gene, CDR1 is SGDLS and CDR2 is YYNGEE. This CDR3 spans 16 amino acids. J gave up 3 bases and V 3 bases, and 8 bases lay outside the gene matches. CDR3 nucleotides: TGTGCCAGCAGCGAGGGGGGGGGACAGGACAATCAGCCCCAGCATTTT. Its translation is CASSEGGGQDNQPQHF. The full variable domain, its missing parts supplied by reference TRBV9 and TRBJ1-5, is DSGVTQTPKHLITATGQRVTLRCSPRSGDLSVYWYQQSLDQGLQFLIQYYNGEERAKGNILERFSAQQFPDLHSELNLSSLELGDSALYFCASSEGGGQDNQPQHFGDGTRLSIL.

This sequence joins TRBV7-9 and TRBJ1-2; 9 bases line up with TRBD1. With 1 base clipped from V and 10 bases from J, the junction kept 1 base outside the gene matches. The germline CDR1 and CDR2 sequences are SEHNR and FQNEAQ (reference sequence). The CDR3 extends over 12 amino acids. CDR3 DNA: TGTGCCAGCAGCTTAGGGACAGGGGACTACACCTTC. Its translation: CASSLGTGDYTF.

The V and J genes are TRBV12-3 or TRBV12-4 and TRBJ2-7, with D tentatively TRBD1 or TRBD2 (5 bases each). Deletions cut 6 bases from V and 5 bases from J, with 20 bases between. CDR3 length equals 15 residues. CDR3 nucleotides: TGTGCCAGCAGCCCCGATGGTGAGGGACGCGACGAGCAGTACTTC. This gives the protein CASSPDGEGRDEQYF.

This clonotype turned up a few times. This chain uses TRBV4-2 with TRBJ2-7; TRBD2 matches 7 bases. This CDR3 has 15 residues. J was trimmed by 1 base and V by 0 bases; bases with no gene match: 3. Germline CDR1 reads LGHNA; CDR2 reads YNFKEQ. In DNA form, the CDR3 reads TGTGCCAGCAGCCAAGAAGGGACTACTTCCTACGAGCAGTACTTC. Its translation: CASSQEGTTSYEQYF.

In its sample, this clonotype was seen many times. The rearrangement joins TRBV2 to TRBJ1-5; D not certain. CDR3 length: 14 amino acids. Per the germline V gene, CDR1 is SNHLY and CDR2 is FYNNEI. The V gene lost 4 bases and the J gene lost 4 bases, with 11 bases spanning the gap. The CDR3: CASSVSRLNQPQHF. Written as DNA, the CDR3 is TGTGCCAGCAGTGTCAGCCGGCTTAATCAGCCCCAGCATTTT.

Many counts were recorded for this clonotype. The CDR3 DNA sequence: TGTGCCAGCAGTCCTTACCTACAGGGTTTTCAGTCACCCCTCCACTTT. Protein product: CASSPYLQGFQSPLHF. The V gene is TRBV7-2, the J gene TRBJ1-6, with a weak D call TRBD1 (6 bases). The CDR3 length is 16 residues. Germline values: CDR1 SGHTA, CDR2 FQGNSA. V was trimmed by 6 bases and J by 10 bases, leaving 22 bases between them.

In its sample, this clonotype was seen once. V and J are TRBV14 and TRBJ1-5; possibly TRBD1 for D (5 bases). Trimming cost V 1 base and J 3 bases, with 16 bases left between them. This CDR3 is 17 amino acids long. Germline V CDR1 and CDR2: SGHDN, FVKESK. The CDR3, as DNA: TGTGCCAGCAGCCAAGTGAAGGGACGGGGTACCAATCAGCCCCAGCATTTT. This gives the protein CASSQVKGRGTNQPQHF.

This clonotype has a count of ten or more. V is TRBV12-3 or TRBV12-4 and J is TRBJ1-4; 9 bases map to TRBD1. V lost 5 bases to trimming and J lost 7 bases; unmatched junction nucleotides: 5. This CDR3 is 14 amino acids long. The CDR3 region has the DNA TGTGCCAGCAGTCGGGACAGGGCTTCTGAAAAACTGTTTTTT. Translating it yields CASSRDRASEKLFF.

The chain uses TRBV9 and TRBJ2-2, with 7 bases that match TRBD1. Germline V gene lookup returns CDR1 SGDLS and CDR2 YYNGEE. J was trimmed by 0 bases and V by 5 bases; bases with no gene match: 7. This CDR3 spans 16 amino acids. CDR3 coding DNA: TGTGCCAGCAGTGCGCCGGGACAGTCGAACACCGGGGAGCTGTTTTTT. This sequence encodes CASSAPGQSNTGELFF.

CDR3 nucleotides: TGTGCCAGTAGGTCGGGAACCTATGGCTACACCTTC. This encodes CASRSGTYGYTF. This chain connects TRBV19 to TRBJ1-2; no reliable D call. Trimming pared 6 bases from V and 4 bases from J, leaving 9 bases between. Germline V gives CDR1 LNHDA, CDR2 SQIVND (reference sequence). This CDR3 spans 12 amino acids. The full variable domain, in which reference TRBV19 and TRBJ1-2 provide the parts outside the CDR3, is DGGITQSPKYLFRKEGQNVTLSCEQNLNHDAMYWYRQDPGQGLRLIYYSQIVNDFQKGDIAEGYSVSREKKESFPLTVTSAQKNPTAFYLCASRSGTYGYTFGSGTRLTVV.

The rearrangement links TRBV28 to TRBJ1-5; D remains ambiguous. The CDR3 is 19 residues long. From germline, CDR1 is MDHEN and CDR2 SYDVKM. The V and J ends lost 1 base and 4 bases respectively, with 23 bases between them. The CDR3 sequence is CASSLSGLAWIRKNQPQHF. The DNA for the CDR3 is TGTGCCAGCAGTTTATCGGGTTTGGCCTGGATAAGGAAAAATCAGCCCCAGCATTTT. The full variable domain, completed using reference TRBV28 and TRBJ1-5, is DVKVTQSSRYLVKRTGEKVFLECVQDMDHENMFWYRQDPGLGLRLIYFSYDVKMKEKGDIPEGYSVSREKKERFSLILESASTNQTSMYLCASSLSGLAWIRKNQPQHFGDGTRLSIL.

V and J are TRBV15 and TRBJ2-5; 7 bases line up with TRBD1. This CDR3 comprises 17 residues. Germline CDR1 reads LNHNV; CDR2 reads YYDKDF (reference sequence). V was clipped by 4 bases and J by 5 bases; unmatched bases: 16. The CDR3 spells CATSNPRSRQGGETQYF. Here the CDR3 DNA reads TGTGCCACCAGCAATCCCCGGTCAAGACAGGGTGGGGAGACCCAGTACTTC. The whole variable domain, remainder taken from reference TRBV15 and TRBJ2-5, is DAMVIQNPRYQVTQFGKPVTLSCSQTLNHNVMYWYQQKSSQAPKLLFHYYDKDFNNEADTPDNFQSRRPNTSFCFLDIRSPGLGDTAMYLCATSNPRSRQGGETQYFGPGTRLLVL.

This clonotype was detected many times. This rearrangement joins TRBV19 to TRBJ1-5; 8 positions match TRBD1. The CDR3 length is 15 residues. The V gene end was trimmed by 5 bases and the J gene end by 6 bases; junction bases not matched to a gene: 9. Germline loops: CDR1 LNHDA, CDR2 SQIVND (reference sequence). The CDR3 sequence: CASSPPTGVGQPQHF. The CDR3 nucleotides are TGTGCCAGTAGTCCCCCGACAGGGGTGGGTCAGCCCCAGCATTTT.